Listed here are 20 T cell receptor beta chains from one sample, sequenced in a study of blood T cells in healthy people across ages (dated by TCRdb to about 2015). Library generation was performed with 5' RACE. The instrument was an Illumina HiSeq 2500. A second PCR of roughly 6 to 11 cycles was run with a J-beta primer mix and a sample-barcoded 5' primer. TCRdb applied fastp at Q25 and MiXCR to the public reads, then kept only in-frame beta chains. Rows with one shared CDR3 protein collapse into an entry with the most common genes and DNA. A total of about 1,400,000 distinct CDR3 sequences appear in this sample, 35% to 45% of them only once. The ten largest clones represent approximately 7.9% of the sample. Specimen: blood. All receptors come from a young woman in good health.

This clonotype was seen a handful of times. This chain joins TRBV4-1 and TRBJ2-7; the D is unclear. TRBJ2-5 matches the DNA end more closely, so the J call is doubtful. Germline-derived CDR1 and CDR2 are MGHRA and YSYEKL. The CDR3 length is 14 residues. CDR3 in amino acids: CASSQDPLEETQYF. The CDR3 DNA is TGCGCCAGCAGCCAAGACCCTTTAGAAGAGACCCAGTACTTC.

This clonotype was seen a few times. The chain links TRBV5-5 to TRBJ2-7; 9 bases agree with TRBD1. CDR3 size: 15 residues. Germline CDR1 SGHKS, CDR2 YYEKEE (reference sequence). The trim removed 2 bases at V and 3 bases at J, leaving 6 bases unmatched. CDR3 protein: CASSFHRGPNYEQYF. In DNA, the CDR3 is TGTGCCAGCAGCTTCCACAGGGGGCCCAACTACGAGCAGTACTTC. Together with reference TRBV5-5 and TRBJ2-7, the CDR3 gives the full variable domain: DAGVTQSPTHLIKTRGQQVTLRCSPISGHKSVSWYQQVLGQGPQFIFQYYEKEERGRGNFPDRFSARQFPNYSSELNVNALLLGDSALYLCASSFHRGPNYEQYFGPGTRLTVT.

The V gene is TRBV6-4, the J gene TRBJ2-1; 10 positions agree with TRBD2. Germline V gene sequence: CDR1 MRHNA, CDR2 SNTAGT. V lost 7 bases and J lost 9; bases outside the gene matches: 18. The CDR3 runs to 17 residues. The CDR3 coding sequence is TGTGCCAGCACCATACAGGAGGGGCTAGCGGGAGACTTTGAGCAGTTCTTC. Translation gives CASTIQEGLAGDFEQFF.

This clonotype was counted a few times. CDR3 DNA: TGCAGCGCTACCCCTGACAGCTCTGGGGCCAACGTCCTGACTTTC. Translating it yields CSATPDSSGANVLTF. This chain uses TRBV29-1 with TRBJ2-6; D is possibly TRBD1 (5 bases). CDR1 and CDR2 from the germline V gene are SQVTM and ANQGSEA. Trimming removed 7 bases from V and 0 bases from J, with 13 bases in between. The CDR3 length is 15 residues.

The chain links TRBV6-2 or TRBV6-3 to TRBJ2-1; 10 bases match TRBD2. The length of the CDR3 is 14 residues. The J segment lost 14 bases and the V segment lost 6 bases, leaving 13 bases of the junction unmatched. CDR1 is MNHEY and CDR2 is SVGEGT in the germline V gene. The CDR3 DNA reads TGTGCCAGCAGATCTACTAGCGGGATTCGTGGGGAGTTCTTC. Residues: CASRSTSGIRGEFF.

V and J are TRBV20-1 and TRBJ2-7, with TRBD2 as a possible D gene (6 bases). The CDR3 is 15 amino acids. V was clipped by 2 bases and J by 0 bases, with 14 bases between them. Germline-derived CDR1 and CDR2 are DFQATT and SNEGSKA (reference sequence). The CDR3, as DNA: TGCAGTGCTAGATCGGCGCTAGCGCTCTCCTACGAGCAGTACTTC. It codes for CSARSALALSYEQYF.

V gene TRBV7-6 combines with J gene TRBJ1-4; 8 bases are a match to TRBD1. Germline CDR1 is SGHVS and CDR2 is FNYEAQ. The CDR3 loop spans 17 amino acids. J was trimmed by 7 bases and V by 5 bases; bases with no gene match: 15. The CDR3 loop reads CASSLRTTGVGLEKLFF. For the CDR3, the DNA is TGTGCCAGCAGCCTCCGAACGACAGGGGTCGGTCTTGAAAAACTGTTTTTT. Full variable domain (outside the CDR3, taken from reference TRBV7-6 and TRBJ1-4): GAGVSQSPRYKVTKRGQDVALRCDPISGHVSLYWYRQALGQGPEFLTYFNYEAQQDKSGLPNDRFSAERPEGSISTLTIQRTEQRDSAMYRCASSLRTTGVGLEKLFFGSGTQLSVL.

The rearrangement joins TRBV20-1 to TRBJ2-3; 13 nucleotides agree with TRBD2. The germline V gene has CDR1 DFQATT and CDR2 SNEGSKA (reference sequence). With 2 bases clipped from V and 6 bases from J, the junction kept 8 bases outside the gene matches. The CDR3 has 16 residues. The CDR3 here is CSARQTSGGSGDTQYF. In DNA form, the CDR3 reads TGCAGTGCTAGACAGACTAGCGGGGGGTCCGGGGATACGCAGTATTTT.

This clonotype turned up a few times. The chain combines TRBV7-2 with TRBJ2-7; 13 positions agree with TRBD2. V lost 5 bases and J lost 7; bases outside the gene matches: 11. The length of the CDR3 is 16 residues. Germline V lookup: CDR1 SGHTA, CDR2 FQGNSA. The chain's CDR3 is CASSARLAGGVNEQYF. CDR3 nucleotide sequence: TGTGCCAGCAGCGCCCGACTAGCGGGAGGAGTCAATGAGCAGTACTTC. Variable domain in full (rest from reference TRBV7-2 and TRBJ2-7): GAGVSQSPSNKVTEKGKDVELRCDPISGHTALYWYRQSLGQGLEFLIYFQGNSAPDKSGLPSDRFSAERTGGSVSTLTIQRTQQEDSAVYLCASSARLAGGVNEQYFGPGTRLTVT.

The V gene is TRBV13, the J gene TRBJ2-5; 9 bases fit TRBD2. Germline-derived CDR1 and CDR2 are PRHDT and FYEKMQ (reference sequence). With 2 bases clipped from V and 2 bases from J, the junction kept 6 bases outside the gene matches. This CDR3 contains 16 residues. The CDR3 DNA is TGTGCCAGCAGCTTAATGCGGGGGGGCCGTCAAGAGACCCAGTACTTC. Translated, it gives CASSLMRGGRQETQYF. Full variable domain (missing parts from reference TRBV13 and TRBJ2-5): AAGVIQSPRHLIKEKRETATLKCYPIPRHDTVYWYQQGPGQDPQFLISFYEKMQSDKGSIPDRFSAQQFSDYHSELNMSSLELGDSALYFCASSLMRGGRQETQYFGPGTRLLVL.

The CDR3 DNA sequence: TGTGCCAGCGGGAGTTCGCACAACTATGGCTACACCTTC. Translated: CASGSSHNYGYTF. The rearrangement links TRBV3-1 to TRBJ1-2, with D unclear. The V and J ends lost 8 bases and 2 bases respectively, with 12 bases between them. The germline CDR1 and CDR2 sequences are LGHDT and YNNKEL (reference sequence). The CDR3 is 13 residues long.

The CDR3 coding sequence is TGTGCCAGCAGCCAACCCCACCTAGGGGGGGGCCACGAGCTCTTTGAAGCTTTCTTT. Its translation is CASSQPHLGGGHELFEAFF. The V and J genes are TRBV4-2 and TRBJ1-1; a weak D match, TRBD1 (6 bases). The V gene's germline CDR1 is LGHNA and CDR2 YNFKEQ. V dropped 2 bases and J dropped 7 bases, with 29 bases sitting between them. This CDR3 has 19 amino acids.

The sample holds many counts of this clonotype. This chain connects TRBV7-9 to TRBJ2-3, with D possibly called TRBD1 or TRBD2 (5 bases each). The V end was cut by 6 bases, the J end by 3 bases, with 10 bases between. The germline gives CDR1 SEHNR, CDR2 FQNEAQ (reference sequence). The CDR3 runs to 13 residues. In DNA form, the CDR3 reads TGTGCCAGCAGGAGAGGGGTAACAGATACGCAGTATTTT. Its protein is CASRRGVTDTQYF.

J is TRBJ2-3 and V is TRBV6-1; no definite D call. V lost 8 bases, J lost 0 bases, and 15 bases lay in between. Germline V gene lookup returns CDR1 MNHNS and CDR2 SASEGT. This CDR3 comprises 15 residues. The chain's CDR3 is CASRSPFYSTDTQYF. CDR3 DNA: TGTGCCAGCCGCAGCCCTTTCTATAGCACAGATACGCAGTATTTT.

The chain carries TRBV5-4 and TRBJ1-2, with D uncertain. Trimming removed 0 bases at V and 2 bases at J, with 5 bases between. In germline, CDR1 is SGHNT, CDR2 YYREEE (reference sequence). The CDR3 has 13 amino acids. The DNA of the CDR3 is TGTGCCAGCAGCTTGGACTACAACTATGGCTACACCTTC. Translation: CASSLDYNYGYTF.

The chain carries TRBV9 and TRBJ2-5; the match to TRBD1 covers 8 bases. The V and J ends lost 4 bases and 3 bases, in that order; junction bases with no gene match: 5. In germline, CDR1 is SGDLS, CDR2 YYNGEE. The CDR3 spans 14 residues. As DNA, the CDR3 is TGTGCCAGCAGCACATCGACAGGGGAAGAGACCCAGTACTTC. Residues: CASSTSTGEETQYF.

With respect to this clonotype: It may be a read error: a sequence one base away is much more abundant. The genes are TRBV29-1 and TRBJ2-3; 12 bases align to TRBD1. The CDR3 loop spans 17 amino acids. The germline V gene encodes CDR1 SQVTM and CDR2 ANQGSEA. The CDR3 here is CSVDGTGGDMSTDTRYF. The CDR3, as DNA: TGCAGCGTTGACGGGACAGGGGGCGACATGAGCACAGATACGCGGTATTTT.

This chain connects TRBV18 to TRBJ2-1; 10 nucleotides match TRBD2. J was trimmed by 10 bases and V by 2 bases; bases with no gene match: 8. The CDR3 is 15 residues long. Germline loops: CDR1 KGHSH, CDR2 LQKENI. The CDR3 is CASSPTSGAYYEQFF. As DNA, the CDR3 is TGTGCCAGCTCACCAACTAGCGGGGCCTACTACGAGCAGTTCTTC. Complete variable domain (other parts from reference TRBV18 and TRBJ2-1): NAGVMQNPRHLVRRRGQEARLRCSPMKGHSHVYWYRQLPEEGLKFMVYLQKENIIDESGMPKERFSAEFPKEGPSILRIQQVVRGDSAAYFCASSPTSGAYYEQFFGPGTRLTVL.

The sample holds a few counts of this clonotype. V gene TRBV4-2 combines with J gene TRBJ2-3; TRBD2 is a possible D gene (6 bases). The ends were cut back, 4 bases at V and 4 bases at J, with 21 bases in the middle. The CDR3 loop spans 17 amino acids. CDR1 is LGHNA, CDR2 YNFKEQ, per germline. The CDR3 nucleotides read TGTGCCAGCAGCCGCCCAGAGACGGGAGTCCATGCAGATACGCAGTATTTT. Translated, it gives CASSRPETGVHADTQYF.

This clonotype was counted between two and nine times. V usage is TRBV4-2 and J usage is TRBJ2-1; 7 positions match TRBD1. The CDR3 has 14 residues. J gave up 9 bases and V 1 base, and 6 bases lay outside the gene matches. Germline assignment: CDR1 LGHNA and CDR2 YNFKEQ. The CDR3 region is CASSQASQGSEQFF. CDR3 DNA: TGTGCCAGCAGCCAAGCTTCACAGGGGAGTGAGCAGTTCTTC.